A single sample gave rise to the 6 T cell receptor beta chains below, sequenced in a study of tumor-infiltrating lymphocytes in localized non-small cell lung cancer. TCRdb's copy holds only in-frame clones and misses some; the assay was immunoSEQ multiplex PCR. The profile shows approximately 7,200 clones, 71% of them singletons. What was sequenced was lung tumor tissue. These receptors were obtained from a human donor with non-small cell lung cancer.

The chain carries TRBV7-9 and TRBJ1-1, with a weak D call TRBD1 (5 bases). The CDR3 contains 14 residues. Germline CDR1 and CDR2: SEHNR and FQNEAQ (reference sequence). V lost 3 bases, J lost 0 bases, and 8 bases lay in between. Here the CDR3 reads CASSFEGLNTEAFF. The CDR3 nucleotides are TGTGCCAGCAGCTTTGAGGGACTGAACACTGAAGCTTTCTTT.

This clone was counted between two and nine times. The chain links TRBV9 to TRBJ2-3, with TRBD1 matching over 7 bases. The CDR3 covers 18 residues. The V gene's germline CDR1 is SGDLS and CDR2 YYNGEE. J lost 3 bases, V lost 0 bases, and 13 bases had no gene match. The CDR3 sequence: CASSVGDRLYSITDTQYF. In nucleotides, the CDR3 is TGTGCCAGCAGCGTAGGGGACAGATTATATTCAATTACAGATACGCAGTATTTT.

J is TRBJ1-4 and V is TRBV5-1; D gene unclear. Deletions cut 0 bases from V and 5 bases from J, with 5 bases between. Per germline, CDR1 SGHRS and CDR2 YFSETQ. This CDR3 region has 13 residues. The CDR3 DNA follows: TGCGCCAGCAGCTTGGACCCGAATGAAAAACTGTTTTTT. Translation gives CASSLDPNEKLFF.

The CDR3: CASSLGTGAGYEQYF. The CDR3 DNA reads TGTGCCAGCAGTTTGGGGACAGGGGCCGGCTACGAGCAGTACTTC. V and J are TRBV6-6 and TRBJ2-7, with TRBD1 matching over 10 bases. The CDR3 covers 15 residues. Trimming removed 4 bases from V and 3 bases from J; junction bases left unmatched: 6. Germline CDR1 reads MNHNY; CDR2 reads SVGAGI (reference sequence).

The CDR3 loop reads CASSQPPGDNEQFF. The DNA for the CDR3 is TGTGCCAGCAGCCAACCACCGGGGGACAATGAGCAGTTCTTC. The chain recombines TRBV4-2 with TRBJ2-1, with D tentatively TRBD2 (6 bases). Trimming took 2 bases from V and 5 from J, leaving 10 bases between them. Germline V gives CDR1 LGHNA, CDR2 YNFKEQ. The CDR3 runs to 14 residues.

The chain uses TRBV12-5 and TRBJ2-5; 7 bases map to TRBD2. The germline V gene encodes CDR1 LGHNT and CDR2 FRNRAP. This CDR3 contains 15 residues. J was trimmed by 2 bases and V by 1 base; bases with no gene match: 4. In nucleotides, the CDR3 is TGTGCTAGTGGTTTGGGGGGGGGAGGGCAAGAGACCCAGTACTTC. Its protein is CASGLGGGGQETQYF.